One sample yielded the 18 T cell receptor beta chains listed below, sequenced in a study of radiotherapy plus CTLA-4 blockade in lung cancer. Generated by immunoSEQ multiplex PCR, the TCRdb table keeps only in-frame clones and is missing some. The data show 65,000 to 90,000 clones, about nine tenths seen once. This material consisted of peripheral blood, taken from a patient treated with radiotherapy plus ipilimumab. These receptors came from a human donor with non-small cell lung cancer that progressed on radiotherapy plus ipilimumab.

The rearrangement links TRBV7-9 to TRBJ1-4; a weak D match, TRBD1 (5 bases). The germline gives CDR1 SEHNR, CDR2 FQNEAQ (reference sequence). V lost 3 bases and J lost 0, with 11 bases in between. This CDR3 region has 16 residues. The CDR3 coding sequence is TGTGCCAGCAGCTTTAGGGACGCAGCAACTAATGAAAAACTGTTTTTT. This encodes CASSFRDAATNEKLFF.

This clone was seen only a few times. The chain combines TRBV10-2 with TRBJ1-1; possibly TRBD1 for D (5 bases). The V end lost 3 bases, the J end lost 2 bases, and 10 bases lay between the germline ends. The germline V gene encodes CDR1 WSHSY and CDR2 SAAADI. This CDR3 is built from 14 residues. CDR3 DNA sequence: TGCGCCAGCAGTGATGGACAAATAAACACTGAAGCTTTCTTT. Protein sequence: CASSDGQINTEAFF.

The chain has TRBV7-6 and TRBJ1-2; D unclear. The CDR3 sequence is 18 residues long. In germline, CDR1 is SGHVS, CDR2 FNYEAQ. Trimming took off 1 base at V and 2 bases at J, with 20 bases between the two ends. The CDR3 loop is CASSLGGSIPLLNYGYTF. CDR3 sequence (DNA): TGTGCCAGCAGCTTAGGAGGATCTATCCCACTTTTAAACTATGGCTACACCTTC.

This chain connects TRBV30 to TRBJ1-4; weak D call: TRBD1 (6 bases). Germline CDR1 GTSNPN, CDR2 SVGIG (reference sequence). Trimming removed 6 bases at V and 3 bases at J, with 14 bases between. CDR3 length equals 14 residues. CDR3 amino acids: CACSPGAANEKLFF. Written as DNA, the CDR3 is TGTGCCTGTTCTCCAGGGGCCGCTAATGAAAAACTGTTTTTT.

The genes are TRBV12-5 and TRBJ2-7; 7 nucleotides match TRBD2. Per germline, CDR1 LGHNT and CDR2 FRNRAP. The V and J ends lost 0 bases and 3 bases, in that order; junction bases with no gene match: 8. The CDR3 is made up of 16 amino acids. CDR3 in amino acids: CASGLVQWEGRYEQYV. In DNA form, the CDR3 reads TGTGCTAGTGGTTTGGTACAGTGGGAGGGCCGCTACGAGCAGTACGTC.

V and J are TRBV27 and TRBJ1-2; no reliable D call. Germline V gene lookup returns CDR1 MNHEY and CDR2 SMNVEV (reference sequence). The V gene lost 1 base and the J gene lost 7 bases, with 10 bases spanning the gap. The CDR3 contains 13 residues. For the CDR3, the DNA is TGTGCCAGCAGTTTATGGGCAGGAGGTGGCTACACCTTC. Translation: CASSLWAGGGYTF.

This clone was detected once. This sample also contains other DNA sequences that code for the same CDR3. The CDR3, as DNA: TGTGCCAGCAGAGGGACTAGCGGGAGGGTTGATACGCAGTATTTT. Translation: CASRGTSGRVDTQYF. The V call is TRBV7-9, the J call TRBJ2-3; 16 bases agree with TRBD2. J lost 6 bases, V lost 6 bases, and 3 bases had no gene match. In germline, CDR1 is SEHNR, CDR2 FQNEAQ (reference sequence). The CDR3 runs 15 residues.

The sample holds one count of this clone. V and J are TRBV6-6 and TRBJ2-7, with 8 nucleotides matching TRBD1. Trimming cost V 6 bases and J 6 bases; bases outside gene matches: 4. Germline lookup yields CDR1 MNHNY and CDR2 SVGAGI (reference sequence). The CDR3 runs to 12 residues. The CDR3 nucleotides are TGTGCCAGCAGCACGACAGGGGTCGAGCAGTACTTC. This gives the protein CASSTTGVEQYF.

The genes are TRBV5-5 and TRBJ1-1; D not resolved. This CDR3 region has 12 residues. Germline CDR1 reads SGHKS; CDR2 reads YYEKEE (reference sequence). Trimming pared 6 bases from V and 1 base from J, leaving 7 bases between. Here the CDR3 DNA reads TGTGCCAGCAAAACAGCGAACACTGAAGCTTTCTTT. Residues: CASKTANTEAFF.

This chain uses TRBV6-5 with TRBJ1-1; weak D call: TRBD1 (5 bases). The CDR3 extends over 14 amino acids. Germline CDR1 and CDR2: MNHEY and SVGAGI. With 5 bases removed from V and 6 bases from J, the gap between germline ends came to 16 bases. The DNA of the CDR3 is TGTGCCAGCAGTCCCCTTCGAGGGACCCCTGAAGCTTTCTTT. The encoded protein is CASSPLRGTPEAFF.

V is TRBV2 and J is TRBJ2-1; TRBD2 matches at 11 bases. The CDR3 covers 15 residues. Per the germline V gene, CDR1 is SNHLY and CDR2 is FYNNEI. J lost 2 bases, V lost 8 bases, and 5 bases had no gene match. The CDR3 sequence is CASGGGLAAYNEQFF. In DNA, the CDR3 is TGTGCCAGCGGAGGGGGACTAGCGGCCTACAATGAGCAGTTCTTC.

This chain links TRBV6-5 with TRBJ1-1, with a weak D call TRBD1 (6 bases). This CDR3 has 14 residues. V was shortened by 2 bases and J by 4 bases, with 11 bases between the two germline ends. The germline gives CDR1 MNHEY, CDR2 SVGAGI. The CDR3, as DNA: TGTGCCAGCAGTTACAGGGGGTACAGCACTGAAGCTTTCTTT. It codes for CASSYRGYSTEAFF.

CDR3 sequence reads: CASSSRGPREEKLFF. For the CDR3, the DNA is TGCGCCAGCAGCTCGCGCGGGCCAAGGGAGGAAAAACTGTTTTTT. This rearrangement joins TRBV4-1 to TRBJ1-4; the D is unclear. This CDR3 comprises 15 residues. Trimming took 5 bases from V and 8 from J, leaving 18 bases between them. CDR1 is MGHRA, CDR2 YSYEKL, per germline.

The V gene is TRBV6-5, the J gene TRBJ2-7; 9 bases are shared with TRBD2. V shed 0 bases and J 2 bases; nucleotides not matched to a gene: 2. Germline CDR1 reads MNHEY; CDR2 reads SVGAGI. The CDR3 is 15 residues long. CDR3 amino acids: CASSYSSSGTYEQYF. Written as DNA, the CDR3 is TGTGCCAGCAGTTACTCGTCTAGCGGGACCTACGAGCAGTACTTC.

The rearrangement uses TRBV28 and TRBJ2-1, with D tentatively TRBD2 (5 bases). V lost 8 bases, J lost 6 bases, and 14 bases lay in between. Germline V gives CDR1 MDHEN, CDR2 SYDVKM. The CDR3 extends over 13 amino acids. Here the CDR3 reads CASRAEVVNEQFF. The CDR3 bases are TGTGCCAGCCGAGCGGAGGTGGTCAATGAGCAGTTCTTC.

This clone has just a few counts. V gene TRBV19 combines with J gene TRBJ1-5; D not resolved. This CDR3 comprises 15 residues. Germline V lookup: CDR1 LNHDA, CDR2 SQIVND (reference sequence). The V gene lost 9 bases and the J gene lost 6 bases, with 21 bases spanning the gap. The CDR3 loop reads CASRARNEVGQPQHF. The DNA of the CDR3 is TGTGCCAGCCGGGCACGAAATGAAGTCGGTCAGCCCCAGCATTTT.

The V and J genes are TRBV9 and TRBJ2-7; 9 bases fit TRBD1. Germline CDR1 is SGDLS and CDR2 is YYNGEE. Trimming removed 2 bases from V and 2 bases from J; junction bases left unmatched: 2. The CDR3 has 14 residues. The CDR3 DNA sequence: TGTGCCAGCAGCGTTGGGGACAGGGCCTACGAGCAGTACTTC. Translation gives CASSVGDRAYEQYF.

CDR3 bases: TGTGCCAGCAGTTACCCGACAGCCCCCACGGAGGAGACCCAGTACTTC. This translates into CASSYPTAPTEETQYF. The V and J genes are TRBV6-6 and TRBJ2-5, with D tentatively TRBD1 (5 bases). The CDR3 spans 16 residues. Germline-derived CDR1 and CDR2 are MNHNY and SVGAGI (reference sequence). V lost 2 bases and J lost 5, with 18 bases in between.